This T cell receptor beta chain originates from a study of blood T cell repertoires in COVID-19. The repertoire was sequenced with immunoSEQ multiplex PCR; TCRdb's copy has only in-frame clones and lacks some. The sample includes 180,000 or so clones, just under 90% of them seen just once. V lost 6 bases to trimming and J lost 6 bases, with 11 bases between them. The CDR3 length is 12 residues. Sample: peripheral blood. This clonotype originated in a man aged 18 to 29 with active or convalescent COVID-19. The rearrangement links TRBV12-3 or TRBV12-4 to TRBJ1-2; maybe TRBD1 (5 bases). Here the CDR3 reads CASRLDSDGYTF. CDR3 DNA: TGTGCCAGCAGGCTTGACAGTGATGGCTACACCTTC.